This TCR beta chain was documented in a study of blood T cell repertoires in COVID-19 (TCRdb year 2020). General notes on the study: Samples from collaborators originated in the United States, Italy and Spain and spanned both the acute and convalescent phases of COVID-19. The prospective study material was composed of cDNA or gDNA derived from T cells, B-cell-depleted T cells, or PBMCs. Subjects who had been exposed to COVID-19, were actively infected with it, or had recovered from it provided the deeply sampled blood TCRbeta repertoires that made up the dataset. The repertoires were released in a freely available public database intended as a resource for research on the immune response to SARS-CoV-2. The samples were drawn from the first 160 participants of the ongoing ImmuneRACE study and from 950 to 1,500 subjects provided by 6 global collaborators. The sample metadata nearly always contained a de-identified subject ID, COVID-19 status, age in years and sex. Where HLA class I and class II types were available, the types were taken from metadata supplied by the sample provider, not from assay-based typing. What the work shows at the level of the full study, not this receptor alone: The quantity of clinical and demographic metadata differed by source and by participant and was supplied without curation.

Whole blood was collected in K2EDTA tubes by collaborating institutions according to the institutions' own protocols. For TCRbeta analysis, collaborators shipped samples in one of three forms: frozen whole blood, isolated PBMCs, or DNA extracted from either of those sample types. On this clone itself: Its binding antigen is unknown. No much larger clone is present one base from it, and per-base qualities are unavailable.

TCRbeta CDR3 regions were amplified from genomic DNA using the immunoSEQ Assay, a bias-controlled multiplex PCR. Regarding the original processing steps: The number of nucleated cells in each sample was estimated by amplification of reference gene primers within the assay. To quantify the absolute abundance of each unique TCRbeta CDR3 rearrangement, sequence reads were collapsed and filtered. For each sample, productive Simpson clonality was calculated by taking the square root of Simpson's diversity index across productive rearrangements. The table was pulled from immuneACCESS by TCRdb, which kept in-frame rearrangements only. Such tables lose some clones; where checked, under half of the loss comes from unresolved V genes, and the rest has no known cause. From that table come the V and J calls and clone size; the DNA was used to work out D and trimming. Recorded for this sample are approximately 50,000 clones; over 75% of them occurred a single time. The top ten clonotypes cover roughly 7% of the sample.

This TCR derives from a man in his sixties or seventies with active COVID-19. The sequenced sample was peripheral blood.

The DNA sequence reads TGTGCCAGCAGCCAAGGCGCTAGCGGGGGGGGAAGCTCCTACAATGAGCAGTTCTTC. It is translated as CASSQGASGGGSSYNEQFF. This chain is built from TRBV4-2 and TRBJ2-1, and 12 bases in between align with TRBD2. V loses 1 base at its end and J loses 0 bases; junction bases beyond the gene matches: 7. The CDR3 spans 19 residues, from the cysteine through the phenylalanine. CDR3 DNA only is kept here, 57 bases in frame from base 1. For CDR1 and CDR2, the germline V gene lists LGHNA and YNFKEQ.